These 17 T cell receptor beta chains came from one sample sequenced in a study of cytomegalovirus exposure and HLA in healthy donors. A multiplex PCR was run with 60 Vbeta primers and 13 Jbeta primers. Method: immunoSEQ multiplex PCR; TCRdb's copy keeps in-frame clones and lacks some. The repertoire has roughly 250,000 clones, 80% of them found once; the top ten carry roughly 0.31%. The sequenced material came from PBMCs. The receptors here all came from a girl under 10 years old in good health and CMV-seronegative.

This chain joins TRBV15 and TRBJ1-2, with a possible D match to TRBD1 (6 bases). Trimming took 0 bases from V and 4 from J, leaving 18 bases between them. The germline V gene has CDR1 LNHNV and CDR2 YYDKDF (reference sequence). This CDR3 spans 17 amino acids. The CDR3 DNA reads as TGTGCCACCAGCAGAGATGGGCCAGGGGCGTCATTCTATGGCTACACCTTC. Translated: CATSRDGPGASFYGYTF. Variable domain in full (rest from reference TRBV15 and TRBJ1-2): DAMVIQNPRYQVTQFGKPVTLSCSQTLNHNVMYWYQQKSSQAPKLLFHYYDKDFNNEADTPDNFQSRRPNTSFCFLDIRSPGLGDTAMYLCATSRDGPGASFYGYTFGSGTRLTVV.

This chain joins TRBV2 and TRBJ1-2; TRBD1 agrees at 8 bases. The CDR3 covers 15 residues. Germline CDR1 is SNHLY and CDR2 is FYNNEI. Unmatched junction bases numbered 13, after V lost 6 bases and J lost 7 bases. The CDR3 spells CASSGRQGMVVGYTF. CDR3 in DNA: TGTGCCAGCAGCGGGAGACAGGGGATGGTGGTTGGCTACACCTTC. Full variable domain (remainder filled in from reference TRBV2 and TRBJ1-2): EPEVTQTPSHQVTQMGQEVILRCVPISNHLYFYWYRQILGQKVEFLVSFYNNEISEKSEIFDDQFSVERPDGSNFTLKIRSTKLEDSAMYFCASSGRQGMVVGYTFGSGTRLTVV.

CDR3 DNA: TGTGCCAGTCACCCGGCCCCGCTAGATTCACCCCTCCACTTT. Amino acid sequence: CASHPAPLDSPLHF. This chain links TRBV6-4 with TRBJ1-6; D not certain. Germline values: CDR1 MRHNA, CDR2 SNTAGT. Trimming pared 9 bases from V and 8 bases from J, leaving 17 bases between. This CDR3 has 14 amino acids.

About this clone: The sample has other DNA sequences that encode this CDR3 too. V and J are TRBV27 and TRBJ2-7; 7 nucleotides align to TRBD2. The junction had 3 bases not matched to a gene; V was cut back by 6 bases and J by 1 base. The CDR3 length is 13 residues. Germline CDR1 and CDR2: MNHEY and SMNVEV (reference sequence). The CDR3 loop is CASSPGGSYEQYF. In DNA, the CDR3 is TGTGCCAGCAGCCCCGGGGGGTCCTACGAGCAGTACTTC.

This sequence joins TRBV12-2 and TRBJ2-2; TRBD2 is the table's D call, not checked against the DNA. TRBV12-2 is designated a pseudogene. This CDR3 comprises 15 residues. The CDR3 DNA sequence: TGTGCAAGTCGCTTAGCCGGGACTCGGATCGGGGAGCTGTTTTTT. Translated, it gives CASRLAGTRIGELFF.

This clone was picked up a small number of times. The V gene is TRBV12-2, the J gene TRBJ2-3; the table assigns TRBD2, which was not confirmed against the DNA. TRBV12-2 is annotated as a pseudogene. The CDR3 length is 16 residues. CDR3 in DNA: TGTGCAAGTCGCTTAGCACGGCGGGGGGGCACAGATACGCAGTATTTT. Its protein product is CASRLARRGGTDTQYF.

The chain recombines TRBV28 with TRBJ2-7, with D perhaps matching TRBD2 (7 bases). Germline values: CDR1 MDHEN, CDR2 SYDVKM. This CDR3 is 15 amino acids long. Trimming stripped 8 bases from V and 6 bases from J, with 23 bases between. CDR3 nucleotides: TGTGCCAGCCTCCGGCGGGGGCCCCATTCGAGCGAGCAGTACTTC. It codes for CASLRRGPHSSEQYF.

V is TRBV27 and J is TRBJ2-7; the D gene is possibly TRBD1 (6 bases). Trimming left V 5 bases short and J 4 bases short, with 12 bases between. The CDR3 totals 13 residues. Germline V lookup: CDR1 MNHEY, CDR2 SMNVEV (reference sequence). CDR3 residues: CASSRDTLYEQYF. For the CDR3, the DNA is TGTGCCAGCAGTAGGGACACCTTATACGAGCAGTACTTC.

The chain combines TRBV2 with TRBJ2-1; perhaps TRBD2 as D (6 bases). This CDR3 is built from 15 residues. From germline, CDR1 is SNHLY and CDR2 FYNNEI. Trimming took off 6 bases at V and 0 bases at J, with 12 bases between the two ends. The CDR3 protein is CASRVMTSSYNEQFF. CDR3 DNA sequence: TGTGCCAGCAGAGTCATGACTAGCTCCTACAATGAGCAGTTCTTC.

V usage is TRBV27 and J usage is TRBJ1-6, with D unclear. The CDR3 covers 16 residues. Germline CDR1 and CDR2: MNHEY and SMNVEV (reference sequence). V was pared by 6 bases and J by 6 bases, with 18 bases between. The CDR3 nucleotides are TGTGCCAGCAGAACCTCTTTGGGAGGTTTTAATTCACCCCTCCACTTT. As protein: CASRTSLGGFNSPLHF.

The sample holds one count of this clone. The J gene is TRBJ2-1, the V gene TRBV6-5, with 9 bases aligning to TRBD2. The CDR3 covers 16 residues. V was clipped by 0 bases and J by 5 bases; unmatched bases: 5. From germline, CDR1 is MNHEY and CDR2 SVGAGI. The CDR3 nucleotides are TGTGCCAGCAGTTACTCGACACTAGCGGGCAACAATGAGCAGTTCTTC. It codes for CASSYSTLAGNNEQFF.

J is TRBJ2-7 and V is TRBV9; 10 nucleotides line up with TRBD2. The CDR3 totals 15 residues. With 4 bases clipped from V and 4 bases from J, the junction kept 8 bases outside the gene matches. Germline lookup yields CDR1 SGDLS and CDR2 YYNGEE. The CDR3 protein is CASSILAGDSYEQYF. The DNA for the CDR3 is TGTGCCAGCAGCATCCTAGCGGGAGATTCTTACGAGCAGTACTTC.

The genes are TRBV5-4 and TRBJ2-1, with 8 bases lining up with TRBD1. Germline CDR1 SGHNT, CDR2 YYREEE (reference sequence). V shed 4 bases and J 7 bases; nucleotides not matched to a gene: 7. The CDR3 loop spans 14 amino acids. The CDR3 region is CASSRQGRDNEQFF. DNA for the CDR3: TGTGCCAGCAGCCGACAGGGGCGCGATAATGAGCAGTTCTTC.

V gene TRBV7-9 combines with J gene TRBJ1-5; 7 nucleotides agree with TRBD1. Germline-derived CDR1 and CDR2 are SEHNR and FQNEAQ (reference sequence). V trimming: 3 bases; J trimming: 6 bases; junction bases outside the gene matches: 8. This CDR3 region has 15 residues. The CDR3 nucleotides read TGTGCCAGCAGCTTGGGGCACAGGGGTGGTCAGCCCCAGCATTTT. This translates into CASSLGHRGGQPQHF.

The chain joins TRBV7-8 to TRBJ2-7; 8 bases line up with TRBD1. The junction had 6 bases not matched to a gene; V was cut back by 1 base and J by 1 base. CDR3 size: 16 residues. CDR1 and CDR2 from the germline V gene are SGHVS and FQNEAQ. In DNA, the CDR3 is TGTGCCAGCAGCTTAGTATCAGGGGGCTGGTCCTACGAGCAGTACTTC. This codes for CASSLVSGGWSYEQYF.

The CDR3 loop is CASSIRDRTLERYEQYF. The DNA of the CDR3 is TGTGCCAGCAGCATAAGGGACAGGACCCTTGAAAGGTACGAGCAGTACTTC. The chain has TRBV21-1 and TRBJ2-7; the D segment call TRBD1 is taken from the table without a DNA check. TRBV21-1 is classified as a pseudogene. CDR3 length: 17 amino acids.

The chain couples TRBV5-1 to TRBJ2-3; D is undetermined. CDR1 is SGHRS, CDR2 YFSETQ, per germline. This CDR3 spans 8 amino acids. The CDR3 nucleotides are TGCGCGCCTAATACGCAGTATTTT. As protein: CAPNTQYF.